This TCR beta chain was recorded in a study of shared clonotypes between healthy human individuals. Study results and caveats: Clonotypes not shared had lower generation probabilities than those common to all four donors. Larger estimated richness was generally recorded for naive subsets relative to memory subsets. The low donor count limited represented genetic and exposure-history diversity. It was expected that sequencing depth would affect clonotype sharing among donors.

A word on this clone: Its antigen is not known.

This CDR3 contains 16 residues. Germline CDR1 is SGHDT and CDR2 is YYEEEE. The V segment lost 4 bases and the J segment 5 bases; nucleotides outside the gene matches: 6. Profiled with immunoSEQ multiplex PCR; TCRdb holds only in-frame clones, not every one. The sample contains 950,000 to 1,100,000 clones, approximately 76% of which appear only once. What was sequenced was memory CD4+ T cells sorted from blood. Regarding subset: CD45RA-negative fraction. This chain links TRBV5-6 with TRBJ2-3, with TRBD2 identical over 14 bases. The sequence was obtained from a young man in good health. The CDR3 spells CASSTGLAGGKDTQYF. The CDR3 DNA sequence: TGTGCCAGCAGCACCGGACTAGCGGGAGGAAAAGATACGCAGTATTTT.